The clone carrying this T cell receptor beta chain has only a few counts. These data belong to a study of T cell repertoires in cytomegalovirus infection. Trimming took off 4 bases at V and 3 bases at J, with 11 bases between the two ends. Germline assignment: CDR1 SGDLS and CDR2 YYNGEE. The CDR3 loop spans 13 amino acids. TCRdb reprocessed the reads via MiXCR and lists one record per CDR3 protein. This table holds under 600,000 distinct CDR3 sequences, more than 15% found once. This receptor was identified in a human donor in good health (CMV status not recorded). Some clones in this sample may be carry-over from other donors' samples. V usage is TRBV9 and J usage is TRBJ2-7; tentative D call: TRBD1 (6 bases). The source material was CD8+ T cells from PBMCs. DNA of the CDR3: TGTGCCAGCAGCCCCCAGGGGTTCTACGAGCAGTACTTC. This sequence encodes CASSPQGFYEQYF.